The 2 T cell receptor beta chains below were found in one sample sequenced in a study of cytomegalovirus exposure and HLA in healthy donors. The PCR contained 60 Vbeta and 13 Jbeta primers. TCRdb keeps only in-frame clones here, not all; method: immunoSEQ multiplex PCR. The table records 200,000 to 250,000 clones, about 80% of them present only once. Sample: PBMCs. Receptors were obtained from a man in his late teens or twenties in good health and CMV-seronegative.

The sample holds one count of this clone. The chain carries TRBV6-1 and TRBJ1-4, with D perhaps matching TRBD1 (6 bases). Trimming removed 4 bases at V and 7 bases at J, with 16 bases between. This CDR3 spans 15 amino acids. Looked up from germline, CDR1 is MNHNS and CDR2 is SASEGT. The CDR3 DNA reads as TGTGCCAGCAGTGCTAACAGGGTTGCGAGTGAAAAACTGTTTTTT. The encoded protein is CASSANRVASEKLFF.

The chain uses TRBV5-1 and TRBJ2-1; D possibly corresponds to TRBD1 (5 bases). Germline V gene lookup returns CDR1 SGHRS and CDR2 YFSETQ. Trimming shortened V by 1 base and J by 8 bases, and 13 bases separated the two germline ends. The CDR3 spans 14 residues. This CDR3 is CASSLSRGTDEQFF. Here the CDR3 DNA reads TGCGCCAGCAGCTTGAGTAGGGGTACCGATGAGCAGTTCTTC. Complete variable domain (other parts from reference TRBV5-1 and TRBJ2-1): KAGVTQTPRYLIKTRGQQVTLSCSPISGHRSVSWYQQTPGQGLQFLFEYFSETQRNKGNFPGRFSGRQFSNSRSEMNVSTLELGDSALYLCASSLSRGTDEQFFGPGTRLTVL.